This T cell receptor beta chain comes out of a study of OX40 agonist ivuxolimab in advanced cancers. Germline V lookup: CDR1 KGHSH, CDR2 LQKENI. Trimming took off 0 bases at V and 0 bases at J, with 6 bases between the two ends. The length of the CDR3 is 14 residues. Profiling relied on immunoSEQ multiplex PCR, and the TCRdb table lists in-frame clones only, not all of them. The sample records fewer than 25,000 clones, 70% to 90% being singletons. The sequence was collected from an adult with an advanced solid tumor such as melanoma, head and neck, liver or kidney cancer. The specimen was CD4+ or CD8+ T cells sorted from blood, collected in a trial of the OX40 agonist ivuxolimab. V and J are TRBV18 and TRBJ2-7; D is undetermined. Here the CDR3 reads CASSPPAHSYEQYF. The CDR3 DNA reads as TGTGCCAGCTCACCACCGGCACACTCCTACGAGCAGTACTTC.